This TCR beta chain emerged from a study of early T cells in non-severe SARS-CoV-2 infection. Study details: Sequencing of unsorted whole blood was done on bulk RNA, leaving chains unpaired.

Trimming shortened V by 2 bases and J by 2 bases, and 9 bases separated the two germline ends. There are 14 residues in the CDR3. Germline V CDR1 and CDR2: SGHVS, FQNEAQ. Study observations and caveats: VDJdb matching skewed toward anti-spike CD8 responses, missing private and CD4 specificities.

Individual cDNA molecules each received unique molecular identifiers attached to them. TCRdb passed the 5' RACE reads through MiXCR, listing each CDR3 protein once. The table lists about 55,000 distinct CDR3 sequences, more than 12% of them singletons. Many counts were recorded for this clonotype. No antigen is known for it. This chain uses TRBV7-8 with TRBJ1-2; D not certain. The sequencing here drew on whole blood, taken at baseline. The origin of this receptor is an adult who was a healthcare worker with PCR-confirmed SARS-CoV-2 infection or an uninfected control (not recorded which). CDR3 sequence: CASSLRTSNYGYTF. CDR3 sequence (DNA): TGTGCCAGCAGCTTAAGGACTTCCAACTATGGCTACACCTTC.